This TCR beta chain was identified in a study of T-cell reconstitution after alpha-beta-depleted transplantation in children. On this clonotype itself: The antigen remains unidentified.

Germline CDR1 and CDR2: ENHRY and SYGVKD. The V and J ends lost 3 bases and 10 bases respectively, with 16 bases between them. The CDR3 runs 14 residues. The TCRbeta library was prepared with unique molecular identifiers. TCRdb re-derived calls from the PCR reads in MiXCR, one entry per CDR3 protein. The sample consists of fewer than 550,000 distinct CDR3 sequences, around 15% of them appearing once. Study results and limitations: After transplant, at about two months, alpha-beta T cells were reportedly derived from several hundred expanded graft clones.

The sequencing used PBMCs, mostly from graft donor cells, collected 360 days after TCRalphabeta/CD19-depleted stem cell transplant. The source is a boy in the first two years of life who had a stem cell transplant for Wiskott-Aldrich syndrome, so the T cells may come from the graft donor. The chain is built from TRBV10-3 and TRBJ2-4; D ambiguous. The CDR3 nucleotides are TGTGCCATCAGTGACCGGATAGAAGCACCTATTCAGTACTTC. This codes for CAISDRIEAPIQYF.